These T cell receptor beta chains were read from a single sample in a study of shared clonotypes between healthy human individuals. Produced via immunoSEQ multiplex PCR; TCRdb's table is partial and in-frame only. The table records 2 million to 2.5 million clones, approximately 93% of them present only once. Source material: naive CD4+ T cells from PBMCs. The receptors stem from a man aged 18 to 35 in good health. Some clones in this sample may be carry-over from other donors' samples. The CDR3 runs from the conserved cysteine through the conserved F or W. The D gene is left open where the match is weak. Some rows mark clone size as missing; the rest say once, few, many or name a class of expanded clone.

v_gene	j_gene	d_gene	abundance	CDR3nt	CDR3aa
TRBV5-6	TRBJ2-1	TRBD2	-	TGTGCCAGCAGCAAAGGGACTAGCGGGAGTCCTTCCTACAATGAGCAGTTCTTC	CASSKGTSGSPSYNEQFF
TRBV14	TRBJ2-3	TRBD1	-	TGTGCCAGCAGCCCGACAGGGGGAGCGGGCTTACTCACAGATACGCAGTATTTT	CASSPTGGAGLLTDTQYF
TRBV25-1	TRBJ2-7	-	-	TGTGCCAGCAGTGAACTAGGGATAAGAAGCGAGCAGTACTTC	CASSELGIRSEQYF
TRBV18	TRBJ2-5	-	-	TGTGCCAGCTCACCACCGGGTGAAGAGACCCAGTACTTC	CASSPPGEETQYF
TRBV5-1	TRBJ2-5	-	-	TGCGCCAGCAGCCAAGACGTAGAGACCCAGTACTTC	CASSQDVETQYF
TRBV6-6	TRBJ1-2	-	-	TGTGCCAGCAGTTATATGTCAGACTATGGCTACACCTTC	CASSYMSDYGYTF
TRBV19	TRBJ1-1	-	-	TGTGCCAGTAGTTCCTCCCCGACGGCGGTTTACACTGAAGCTTTCTTT	CASSSSPTAVYTEAFF
TRBV29-1	TRBJ1-2	-	-	TGCAGCGTTGGCGGCAGGGACTATGGCTACACCTTC	CSVGGRDYGYTF
TRBV28	TRBJ2-7	-	-	TGTGCCAGCAGGATAGGACAGAACTACGAGCAGTACTTC	CASRIGQNYEQYF
TRBV29-1	TRBJ2-3	TRBD2	-	TGCAGCGTTTCAGCGGGGGAAGATACGCAGTATTTT	CSVSAGEDTQYF
TRBV5-1	TRBJ2-3	-	once	TGCGCCAGCAGCTTGGGTAGCGGCAGCACAGATACGCAGTATTTT	CASSLGSGSTDTQYF
TRBV27	TRBJ1-2	-	-	TGTGCCAGCAGTTTATCGTGGTTGCAGGCTTCCTATGGCTACACCTTC	CASSLSWLQASYGYTF
TRBV5-4	TRBJ1-1	-	once	TGTGCCAGCAGCTTGGACCCCACCCAGAGGAACACTGAAGCTTTCTTT	CASSLDPTQRNTEAFF
TRBV6-6	TRBJ2-7	TRBD2	-	TGTGCCAGCAGTTACGGTGGTAGCGGGAACTACGAGCAGTACTTC	CASSYGGSGNYEQYF
TRBV9	TRBJ2-5	-	-	TGTGCCAGCAGCGTAGGGGGGAGGAGCGGAACCTTCCACGAGACCCAGTACTTC	CASSVGGRSGTFHETQYF
TRBV18	TRBJ2-3	TRBD2	-	TGTGCCAGCTCACCAGGTATGGCGGGAGCTTCAGATACGCAGTATTTT	CASSPGMAGASDTQYF
TRBV28	TRBJ2-1	-	-	TGTGCCAGCAGTACAGGCTCCTACAATGAGCAGTTCTTC	CASSTGSYNEQFF
TRBV28	TRBJ2-3	-	-	TGTGCCAGCAGCCCCCCGGCCGCTAGCACAGATACGCAGTATTTT	CASSPPAASTDTQYF
TRBV11-3	TRBJ2-1	TRBD1	-	TGTGCCAGCAGCAAGACAGGGTCCTACAATGAGCAGTTCTTC	CASSKTGSYNEQFF
TRBV30	TRBJ1-4	-	-	TGTGCCTGGAGTCGGGAGAATGAAAAACTGTTTTTT	CAWSRENEKLFF
TRBV29-1	TRBJ1-4	-	once	TGCAGCGGGGGGAGGGTTAATGAAAAACTGTTTTTT	CSGGRVNEKLFF
TRBV11-1	TRBJ2-1	-	-	TGTGCCAGCAGCCCGAGGTCGAAACCGGCTGAGCAGTTCTTC	CASSPRSKPAEQFF
TRBV6-4	TRBJ1-2	TRBD1	-	TGTGCCAGCACCAGTCGGGACAGGGGCCCCTATGGCTACACCTTC	CASTSRDRGPYGYTF
TRBV27	TRBJ2-5	TRBD1	-	TGTGCCAGCAGCCAGACAGGGGGCCGAGAGACCCAGTACTTC	CASSQTGGRETQYF
TRBV7-2	TRBJ2-3	-	-	TGTGCCAGCAGCCTGCAGGTGGAAGATACGCAGTATTTT	CASSLQVEDTQYF
TRBV6-6	TRBJ2-5	-	-	TGTGCCAGCAGTTGGATGGCACAAGAGACCCAGTACTTC	CASSWMAQETQYF
TRBV7-3	TRBJ2-2	-	once	TGTGCCAGCAGCCTTGTCCGCGCCGGGGAGCTGTTTTTT	CASSLVRAGELFF
TRBV5-1	TRBJ2-6	-	-	TGCGCCAGCAGCTTGGACCGAAACTCTGGGGCCAACGTCCTGACTTTC	CASSLDRNSGANVLTF
TRBV28	TRBJ2-7	-	-	TGTGCCAGCAAAGAGTTGGTAGGCAGGGAGCAGTACTTC	CASKELVGREQYF